A single sample gave rise to the 29 T cell receptor beta chains below, sequenced in a study of blood T cell repertoires in COVID-19. This table comes from immunoSEQ multiplex PCR, and its TCRdb copy is limited to in-frame clones, with some not included. The profile covers some 58,000 clones, with around 86% appearing a single time and 1.2% taken by the ten largest. Sequenced input: peripheral blood. The receptors here all came from a man in his forties or fifties with acute or convalescent COVID-19.

This chain links TRBV5-1 with TRBJ2-7; D may be TRBD2 (6 bases). This CDR3 spans 14 amino acids. The V end lost 0 bases, the J end lost 3 bases, and 10 bases lay between the germline ends. Germline CDR1 is SGHRS and CDR2 is YFSETQ. In DNA form, the CDR3 reads TGCGCCAGCAGCTTGGGTCCGGGGGTCTACGAGCAGTACTTC. Translation: CASSLGPGVYEQYF.

CDR3 region: CASSTGGADTQYF. The CDR3, as DNA: TGTGCCAGCAGTACAGGGGGCGCAGATACGCAGTATTTT. The J gene is TRBJ2-3, the V gene TRBV6-2 or TRBV6-3, with 9 positions matching TRBD1. The CDR3 sequence is 13 residues long. Germline CDR1 and CDR2: MNHEY and SVGEGT. V was pared by 5 bases and J by 4 bases, with 1 base of the junction left unmatched.

The chain employs TRBV6-5 and TRBJ2-5; TRBD1 matches at 7 bases. The CDR3 is 15 residues long. CDR1 MNHEY and CDR2 SVGAGI come from the germline V gene. V lost 1 base to trimming and J lost 3 bases; unmatched junction nucleotides: 5. This CDR3 reads CASSYFGTVKETQYF. The DNA for the CDR3 is TGTGCCAGCAGTTACTTCGGGACAGTTAAAGAGACCCAGTACTTC.

The chain has TRBV7-2 and TRBJ1-1; D may be TRBD1 (5 bases). Trimming took off 8 bases at V and 2 bases at J, with 12 bases between the two ends. This CDR3 has 13 residues. The germline gives CDR1 SGHTA, CDR2 FQGNSA. The CDR3 is CASHLQENTEAFF. CDR3 coding DNA: TGTGCCAGCCACTTACAGGAAAACACTGAAGCTTTCTTT.

The V and J genes are TRBV10-3 and TRBJ1-3; 7 nucleotides line up with TRBD1. The CDR3 runs 16 residues. The J segment lost 2 bases and the V segment lost 0 bases, leaving 4 bases of the junction unmatched. In germline, CDR1 is ENHRY, CDR2 SYGVKD. The CDR3 region is CAISESEGGPGNTIYF. In nucleotides, the CDR3 is TGTGCCATCAGTGAGTCTGAAGGGGGCCCTGGAAACACCATATATTTT.

The rearrangement joins TRBV6-6 to TRBJ1-5; D uncertain. The germline gives CDR1 MNHNY, CDR2 SVGAGI (reference sequence). V was cut by 2 bases and J by 3 bases, with 8 bases left in between. This CDR3 contains 14 residues. The CDR3 DNA reads TGTGCCAGCAGTTACGGGCAGCCCAATCAGCCCCAGCATTTT. Residues: CASSYGQPNQPQHF.

This clone was seen just once. J is TRBJ1-1 and V is TRBV2; D is uncertain. The CDR3 has 12 residues. The germline V gene encodes CDR1 SNHLY and CDR2 FYNNEI. Between the trimmed V and J ends, which lost 4 bases and 5 bases, there was a span of 8 bases. DNA for the CDR3: TGTGCCAGCAGTGGAAGTCGGACTGAAGCTTTCTTT. Translating gives CASSGSRTEAFF.

In this sample, this clone turned up once. This chain links TRBV5-1 with TRBJ1-5, with 10 bases that match TRBD1. Germline CDR1 is SGHRS and CDR2 is YFSETQ. The CDR3 covers 15 residues. Trimming cost V 4 bases and J 6 bases; bases outside gene matches: 7. Here the CDR3 reads CASSPGTGDAQPQHF. The CDR3 bases are TGCGCCAGCAGCCCCGGGACAGGGGATGCTCAGCCCCAGCATTTT.

The chain uses TRBV5-1 and TRBJ2-3; TRBD2 matches at 10 bases. The germline gives CDR1 SGHRS, CDR2 YFSETQ. CDR3 length: 15 amino acids. V was pared by 4 bases and J by 5 bases, with 7 bases of the junction left unmatched. CDR3 nucleotides: TGCGCCAGCAGCGCGGGACTAGCGATTGGAGATACGCAGTATTTT. This encodes CASSAGLAIGDTQYF.

The genes are TRBV3-1 (or the pseudogene TRBV3-2) and TRBJ1-2; D not resolved. Germline-derived CDR1 and CDR2 are LGHDT and YNNKEL (reference sequence). Trimming took off 0 bases at V and 5 bases at J, with 10 bases between the two ends. The CDR3 extends over 14 amino acids. CDR3 bases: TGTGCCAGCAGCCAAGATCGTCTTCCGTATGGCTACACCTTC. Its translation: CASSQDRLPYGYTF.

The genes are TRBV19 and TRBJ2-3; D might be TRBD1 (5 bases). CDR1 and CDR2 (germline): LNHDA, SQIVND (reference sequence). Trimming removed 7 bases at V and 0 bases at J, with 8 bases between. The CDR3 runs 13 residues. Here the CDR3 DNA reads TGTGCCAGTAATAAGGGGAGCACAGATACGCAGTATTTT. Protein product: CASNKGSTDTQYF.

V and J are TRBV5-1 and TRBJ2-2, with a possible D match to TRBD2 (6 bases). The germline CDR1 and CDR2 sequences are SGHRS and YFSETQ. Trimming shortened V by 4 bases and J by 4 bases, and 14 bases separated the two germline ends. The CDR3 runs to 15 residues. The DNA of the CDR3 is TGCGCCAGCAGCCCGGCGGGACCTACCACCGGGGAGCTGTTTTTT. This codes for CASSPAGPTTGELFF.

The chain uses TRBV10-3 and TRBJ2-5; D possibly corresponds to TRBD1 (6 bases). The CDR3 length is 12 residues. Germline CDR1 reads ENHRY; CDR2 reads SYGVKD. Trimming stripped 10 bases from V and 5 bases from J, with 14 bases between. CDR3 sequence reads: CATRLTGETQYF. The CDR3 region has the DNA TGTGCCACCAGGCTCACAGGGGAGACCCAGTACTTC.

The gene calls are TRBV25-1 and TRBJ2-1; possible D gene TRBD1, 5 bases. The germline V gene has CDR1 MGHDK and CDR2 SYGVNS. This CDR3 is 11 amino acids long. Trimming removed 2 bases at V and 14 bases at J, with 10 bases between. This chain's CDR3 is CASSERGPEFF. The CDR3 region has the DNA TGTGCCAGCAGTGAAAGGGGCCCTGAGTTCTTC.

The V and J genes are TRBV3-1 (or the pseudogene TRBV3-2) and TRBJ2-5, with TRBD2 as a possible D gene (6 bases). The germline gives CDR1 LGHDT, CDR2 YNNKEL (reference sequence). The CDR3 has 15 amino acids. With 2 bases removed from V and 7 bases from J, the gap between germline ends came to 17 bases. CDR3 sequence: CASSQTAGSGGTQYF. CDR3 nucleotide sequence: TGTGCCAGCAGCCAAACAGCGGGCTCAGGTGGGACCCAGTACTTC.

The chain links TRBV3-1 (or the pseudogene TRBV3-2) to TRBJ2-7, with TRBD2 matching 11 bases. This CDR3 is 14 amino acids long. Germline assignment: CDR1 LGHDT and CDR2 YNNKEL (reference sequence). With 4 bases clipped from V and 3 bases from J, the junction kept 2 bases outside the gene matches. CDR3 protein: CASSLTSGDYEQYF. The CDR3 coding sequence is TGTGCCAGCAGCCTGACTAGCGGGGACTACGAGCAGTACTTC.

The chain uses TRBV2 and TRBJ2-3; possibly TRBD1 for D (6 bases). Germline values: CDR1 SNHLY, CDR2 FYNNEI. V was cut by 6 bases and J by 1 base, with 14 bases left in between. CDR3 size: 15 residues. The CDR3 reads CASREQGFGTDTQYF. In DNA, the CDR3 is TGTGCCAGCAGGGAACAGGGATTCGGCACAGATACGCAGTATTTT.

This sequence joins TRBV4-2 and TRBJ2-7, with D tentatively TRBD1 (6 bases). Trimming removed 4 bases at V and 1 base at J, with 11 bases between. The CDR3 has 14 residues. CDR1 is LGHNA and CDR2 is YNFKEQ in the germline V gene. The CDR3 loop reads CASSPDRLSYEQYF. Here the CDR3 DNA reads TGTGCCAGCAGCCCCGACAGGTTATCCTACGAGCAGTACTTC.

This sequence joins TRBV7-2 and TRBJ1-2, with 8 bases fitting TRBD1. The CDR3 contains 17 residues. V dropped 2 bases and J dropped 3; count of bases not matched to a gene: 11. Germline CDR1 SGHTA, CDR2 FQGNSA. The CDR3 loop reads CASSLKGPGTGDYGYTF. The CDR3 bases are TGTGCCAGCAGCTTAAAGGGCCCCGGGACAGGAGACTATGGCTACACCTTC.

This sequence joins TRBV5-1 and TRBJ1-4; 8 positions match TRBD1. Germline lookup yields CDR1 SGHRS and CDR2 YFSETQ. The CDR3 runs to 15 residues. Trimming at V came to 4 bases and at J to 6 bases, leaving 8 bases not matched to a gene. The CDR3 here is CASSPRTGRDEKLFF. The CDR3 coding sequence is TGCGCCAGCAGCCCACGGACAGGGAGGGATGAAAAACTGTTTTTT.

V usage is TRBV6-2 or TRBV6-3 and J usage is TRBJ2-1; perhaps TRBD1 as D (6 bases). This CDR3 has 15 amino acids. Deletions cut 6 bases from V and 6 bases from J, with 18 bases between. CDR1 and CDR2 from the germline V gene are MNHEY and SVGEGT. DNA of the CDR3: TGTGCCAGCAGCTCCGGGACAACCGGATTCAATGAGCAGTTCTTC. It is translated as CASSSGTTGFNEQFF.

This chain joins TRBV4-1 and TRBJ1-2, with TRBD1 identical over 11 bases. V lost 1 base and J lost 0; bases outside the gene matches: 10. Germline loops: CDR1 MGHRA, CDR2 YSYEKL. The CDR3 extends over 19 amino acids. CDR3 sequence reads: CASSQGTGGEIPSNYGYTF. Here the CDR3 DNA reads TGCGCCAGCAGCCAAGGGACAGGGGGCGAGATACCATCTAACTATGGCTACACCTTC.

Written as DNA, the CDR3 is TGCGCCAGCAGCTTAAACAGCTCGCCTAGCACAGATACGCAGTATTTT. Translation: CASSLNSSPSTDTQYF. The chain is built from TRBV5-1 and TRBJ2-3; no firm D call. Trimming took 2 bases from V and 0 from J, leaving 13 bases between them. This CDR3 has 16 residues. Germline loops: CDR1 SGHRS, CDR2 YFSETQ. The entire variable domain, with the rest obtained from reference TRBV5-1 and TRBJ2-3, is as follows: KAGVTQTPRYLIKTRGQQVTLSCSPISGHRSVSWYQQTPGQGLQFLFEYFSETQRNKGNFPGRFSGRQFSNSRSEMNVSTLELGDSALYLCASSLNSSPSTDTQYFGPGTRLTVL.

The J gene is TRBJ2-4, the V gene TRBV30; D gene ambiguous. CDR1 and CDR2 from the germline V gene are GTSNPN and SVGIG (reference sequence). V lost 1 base, J lost 5 bases, and 12 bases lay in between. CDR3 length: 14 residues. The chain's CDR3 is CAWSAPEVQNIQYF. The CDR3 region has the DNA TGTGCCTGGAGTGCTCCAGAGGTTCAAAACATTCAGTACTTC.

The chain employs TRBV11-2 and TRBJ2-6, with D unclear. The length of the CDR3 is 18 residues. In germline, CDR1 is SGHAT, CDR2 FQNNGV. Between the trimmed V and J ends, which lost 1 base and 1 base, there was a span of 14 bases. CDR3 region: CASSLGQSTHSGANVLTF. The CDR3 DNA is TGTGCCAGCAGCTTAGGGCAGTCAACCCATTCTGGGGCCAACGTCCTGACTTTC.

The chain carries TRBV3-1 (or the pseudogene TRBV3-2) and TRBJ2-7; 11 positions agree with TRBD1. Germline trimming cut 4 bases from V and 6 bases from J; bases unmatched to any gene: 5. The CDR3 covers 14 residues. Germline CDR1 LGHDT, CDR2 YNNKEL (reference sequence). The CDR3 is CASSLRDRGFEQYF. The CDR3 coding sequence is TGTGCCAGCAGCCTTAGGGACAGGGGGTTCGAGCAGTACTTC.

The table lists this clone with a count of one. The chain is built from TRBV5-6 and TRBJ1-2; unclear D gene. The CDR3 has 14 amino acids. The ends were cut back, 0 bases at V and 1 base at J, with 7 bases in the middle. Germline CDR1 reads SGHDT; CDR2 reads YYEEEE. The CDR3 region has the DNA TGTGCCAGCAGCTTGGCTCGTATTAACTATGGCTACACCTTC. Its protein product is CASSLARINYGYTF. The full variable domain, rest sourced from reference TRBV5-6 and TRBJ1-2, is DAGVTQSPTHLIKTRGQQVTLRCSPKSGHDTVSWYQQALGQGPQFIFQYYEEEERQRGNFPDRFSGHQFPNYSSELNVNALLLGDSALYLCASSLARINYGYTFGSGTRLTVV.

This sequence joins TRBV6-6 and TRBJ1-1; the D gene is possibly TRBD1 (5 bases). This CDR3 region has 12 residues. CDR1 MNHNY and CDR2 SVGAGI come from the germline V gene (reference sequence). Between the trimmed V and J ends, which lost 7 bases and 6 bases, there was a span of 12 bases. Here the CDR3 DNA reads TGTGCCAGCAATAGGGGTATCGCTGAAGCTTTCTTT. Amino acid sequence: CASNRGIAEAFF.

The chain uses TRBV11-3 and TRBJ2-7; no definite D call. Trimming cost V 4 bases and J 2 bases, with 9 bases left between them. The CDR3 extends over 13 amino acids. The germline V gene encodes CDR1 SGHNT and CDR2 YENEEA. CDR3 DNA sequence: TGTGCCAGCAGCTCGGGTTGGGCCTACGAGCAGTACTTC. This codes for CASSSGWAYEQYF.